These 2 T cell receptor beta chains were sequenced from one sample in a study of response to subunit inactivated influenza vaccine (dated by TCRdb to 2016 to 2019). The library was obtained by RT-PCR. Instrument on record: Illumina HiSeq 2500. TCRdb handled the public reads itself, with Q25 trimming in fastp and clone calling in MiXCR, and kept productive beta chains. Identical CDR3 proteins give one entry, which carries the most common genes and DNA. This sample lists 800,000 or so distinct CDR3 sequences; 21% were detected once. About a tenth of the sample is in the top ten clones. Material: PBMCs from blood, obtained 5 to 6 days after vaccination. All receptors derive from a man in his fifties who received an inactivated influenza vaccine. Donor details come from another sample of the same person, matched by shared clones.

This clonotype has just a few counts. The rearrangement joins TRBV5-1 to TRBJ2-7, with TRBD2 matching 9 bases. J gave up 3 bases and V 5 bases, and 9 bases lay outside the gene matches. CDR3 length equals 15 residues. Germline loops: CDR1 SGHRS, CDR2 YFSETQ. For the CDR3, the DNA is TGCGCCAGCAGTGCGCTAGCGGGGCCGATCTACGAGCAGTACTTC. Protein: CASSALAGPIYEQYF.

This clonotype was detected ten times or more. The rearrangement links TRBV5-1 to TRBJ2-5; TRBD2 matches at 7 bases. The CDR3 has 14 amino acids. Germline CDR1 is SGHRS and CDR2 is YFSETQ. J lost 2 bases, V lost 1 base, and 2 bases had no gene match. As DNA, the CDR3 is TGCGCCAGCAGCTTGCGGGGGGATCAAGAGACCCAGTACTTC. This gives the protein CASSLRGDQETQYF.